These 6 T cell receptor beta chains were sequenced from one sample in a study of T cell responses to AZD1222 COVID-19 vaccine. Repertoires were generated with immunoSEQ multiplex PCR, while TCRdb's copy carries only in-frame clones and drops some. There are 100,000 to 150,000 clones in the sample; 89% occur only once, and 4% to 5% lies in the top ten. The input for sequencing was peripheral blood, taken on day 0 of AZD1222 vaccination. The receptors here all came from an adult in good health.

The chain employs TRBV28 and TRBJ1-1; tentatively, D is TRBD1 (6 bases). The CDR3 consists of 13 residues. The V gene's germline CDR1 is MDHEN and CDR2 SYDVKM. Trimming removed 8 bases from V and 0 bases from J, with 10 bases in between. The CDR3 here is CASVDRLNTEAFF. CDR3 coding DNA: TGTGCCAGCGTGGACAGATTGAACACTGAAGCTTTCTTT.

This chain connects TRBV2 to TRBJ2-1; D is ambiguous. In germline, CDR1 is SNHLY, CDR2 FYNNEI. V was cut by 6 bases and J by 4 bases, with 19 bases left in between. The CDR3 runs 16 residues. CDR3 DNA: TGTGCCAGCAGATCCATTACATACCCTCTATACAATGAGCAGTTCTTC. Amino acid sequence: CASRSITYPLYNEQFF.

The CDR3 DNA reads as TGTGCCAGCAGCCTGACAGGACTCACAGATACGCAGTATTTT. Its translation: CASSLTGLTDTQYF. V and J are TRBV7-8 and TRBJ2-3; D perhaps matches TRBD1 (6 bases). This CDR3 contains 14 residues. The V end was cut by 5 bases, the J end by 2 bases, with 11 bases between. Germline CDR1 is SGHVS and CDR2 is FQNEAQ.

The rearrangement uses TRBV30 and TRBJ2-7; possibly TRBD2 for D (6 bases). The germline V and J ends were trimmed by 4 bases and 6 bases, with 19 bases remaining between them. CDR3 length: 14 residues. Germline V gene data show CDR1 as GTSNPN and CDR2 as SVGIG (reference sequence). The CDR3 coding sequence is TGTGCCTGGAACCTCGCTAGAGGGGAGGTCGAGCAGTACTTC. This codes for CAWNLARGEVEQYF.

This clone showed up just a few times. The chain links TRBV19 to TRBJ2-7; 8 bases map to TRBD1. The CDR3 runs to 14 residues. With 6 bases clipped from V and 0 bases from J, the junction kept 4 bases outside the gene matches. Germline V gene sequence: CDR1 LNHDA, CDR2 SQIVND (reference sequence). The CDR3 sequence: CASRPGQDSYEQYF. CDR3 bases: TGTGCCAGTAGGCCGGGACAGGACTCCTACGAGCAGTACTTC. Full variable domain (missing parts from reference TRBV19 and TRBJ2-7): DGGITQSPKYLFRKEGQNVTLSCEQNLNHDAMYWYRQDPGQGLRLIYYSQIVNDFQKGDIAEGYSVSREKKESFPLTVTSAQKNPTAFYLCASRPGQDSYEQYFGPGTRLTVT.

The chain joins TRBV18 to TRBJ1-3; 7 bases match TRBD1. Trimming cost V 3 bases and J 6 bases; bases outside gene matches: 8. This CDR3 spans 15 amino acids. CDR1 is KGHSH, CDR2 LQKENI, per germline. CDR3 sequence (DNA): TGTGCCAGCTCACCCCTGACAGGGTTGGAAAACACCATATATTTT. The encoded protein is CASSPLTGLENTIYF.